These T cell receptor beta chains were read from a single sample in a study of early T cells in non-severe SARS-CoV-2 infection. TCRdb used MiXCR to reprocess the 5' RACE reads, holding one entry per CDR3 protein. The data contain some 59,000 distinct CDR3 sequences, about a tenth of them singletons. Sequencing was carried out using whole blood. The source of these receptors is an adult who was a healthcare worker with PCR-confirmed SARS-CoV-2 infection or an uninfected control (not recorded which). CDR3s include the opening cysteine and the closing phenylalanine or tryptophan.

j_gene: TRBJ2-5
v_gene: TRBV5-1
CDR3aa: CASSSGTREETQYF

j_gene: TRBJ1-3
v_gene: TRBV6-5
CDR3aa: CASRRQGDGVSGNTIYF

j_gene: TRBJ2-6
v_gene: TRBV6-5
CDR3aa: CASSYGSLGSGANVLTF

j_gene: TRBJ2-7
v_gene: TRBV30
CDR3aa: CAWTKDSRDCEQYF

j_gene: TRBJ2-4
v_gene: TRBV6-1
CDR3aa: CTLMVVAKNIQYF

j_gene: TRBJ1-1
v_gene: TRBV30
CDR3aa: CAWSYQQGTEAFF

j_gene: TRBJ2-1
v_gene: TRBV4-2
CDR3aa: CASSQTGTGWNEQFF

j_gene: TRBJ1-2
v_gene: TRBV6-6
CDR3aa: CASSYSSYYGYTF

j_gene: TRBJ1-1
v_gene: TRBV12-3/TRBV12-4
CDR3aa: CASGRDTEAFF

j_gene: TRBJ2-3
v_gene: TRBV7-2
CDR3aa: CASSTDLSTDTQYF

j_gene: TRBJ2-7
v_gene: TRBV18
CDR3aa: CASSLDFSYEQYF

j_gene: TRBJ2-3
v_gene: TRBV7-2
CDR3aa: CASSLADRAQYF

j_gene: TRBJ2-5
v_gene: TRBV30
CDR3aa: CAWERQIQETQYF

j_gene: TRBJ2-3
v_gene: TRBV14
CDR3aa: CASSQQTHDAQYF

j_gene: TRBJ1-1
v_gene: TRBV10-2
CDR3aa: CASSTATGVVSEAFF

j_gene: TRBJ2-7
v_gene: TRBV30
CDR3aa: CAWSVSSYEQYF

j_gene: TRBJ1-1
v_gene: TRBV3-1
CDR3aa: CASSPGDAEAFF

j_gene: TRBJ2-2
v_gene: TRBV15
CDR3aa: CATSRDRLAGEELFF

j_gene: TRBJ2-7
v_gene: TRBV3-1
CDR3aa: CASSLSEGRNEQYF

j_gene: TRBJ1-6
v_gene: TRBV18
CDR3aa: CASSPGHNNSPLHF

j_gene: TRBJ1-1
v_gene: TRBV18
CDR3aa: CASSPEETGRFLF

j_gene: TRBJ1-1
v_gene: TRBV7-3
CDR3aa: CASSPTPNTEAFF

j_gene: TRBJ2-6
v_gene: TRBV12-3/TRBV12-4
CDR3aa: CASRRMLGANVLTF

j_gene: TRBJ1-2
v_gene: TRBV6-5
CDR3aa: CASSYSEAGRSGYGYTF

j_gene: TRBJ2-1
v_gene: TRBV9
CDR3aa: CASSFSGTSGGDEQFF

j_gene: TRBJ2-1
v_gene: TRBV6-1
CDR3aa: CASRWDTTPVYEQFF

j_gene: TRBJ2-7
v_gene: TRBV18
CDR3aa: CASSPLGTTGEQYF

j_gene: TRBJ2-2
v_gene: TRBV10-1
CDR3aa: CASGGTSNTGELFF

j_gene: TRBJ1-2
v_gene: TRBV7-9
CDR3aa: CASSSGQGRGYTF

j_gene: TRBJ1-4
v_gene: TRBV3-1
CDR3aa: CASSRRSNEKLFF

j_gene: TRBJ2-1
v_gene: TRBV9
CDR3aa: CASSVGGGPTYNEQFF

j_gene: TRBJ2-3
v_gene: TRBV9
CDR3aa: CASSSSRDQGRTDTQYF

j_gene: TRBJ2-3
v_gene: TRBV20-1
CDR3aa: CSASSGTGGGGTQYF

j_gene: TRBJ1-4
v_gene: TRBV6-1
CDR3aa: CASSEKRGKLFF

j_gene: TRBJ2-1
v_gene: TRBV18
CDR3aa: CASSPPDRFEQFF

j_gene: TRBJ1-4
v_gene: TRBV3-1
CDR3aa: CASSPGGPTNEKLFF

j_gene: TRBJ2-6
v_gene: TRBV15
CDR3aa: CATSTAGYGANVLTF

j_gene: TRBJ2-2
v_gene: TRBV27
CDR3aa: CASSFRTALGTGELFF

j_gene: TRBJ1-1
v_gene: TRBV7-9
CDR3aa: CASSLAPGQATGKNTEAFF

j_gene: TRBJ2-3
v_gene: TRBV9
CDR3aa: CASSVVSDTDTQYF

j_gene: TRBJ2-1
v_gene: TRBV2
CDR3aa: CASSEAPGTYNEQFF

j_gene: TRBJ2-2
v_gene: TRBV7-9
CDR3aa: CASSLELDTGELFF

j_gene: TRBJ2-4
v_gene: TRBV7-9
CDR3aa: CASSLIGLRAKNIQYF

j_gene: TRBJ2-5
v_gene: TRBV7-6
CDR3aa: CASSLVLAGGQTQYF

j_gene: TRBJ2-7
v_gene: TRBV29-1
CDR3aa: CSVFRQGEQYF

j_gene: TRBJ2-6
v_gene: TRBV6-1
CDR3aa: CASSEAGAARGLSGANVLTF

j_gene: TRBJ2-3
v_gene: TRBV18
CDR3aa: CASSPPKGADTQYF

j_gene: TRBJ2-3
v_gene: TRBV10-3
CDR3aa: CAIRDRGTDTQYF

j_gene: TRBJ1-2
v_gene: TRBV10-2
CDR3aa: CASSEKFYGYTF

j_gene: TRBJ1-2
v_gene: TRBV12-3/TRBV12-4
CDR3aa: CASSPRPYGYTF

j_gene: TRBJ2-7
v_gene: TRBV4-1
CDR3aa: CASSQDGTGAAYEQYF

j_gene: TRBJ2-2
v_gene: TRBV5-1
CDR3aa: CASSLQGSMNTGELFF

j_gene: TRBJ2-6
v_gene: TRBV15
CDR3aa: CATSSGDRGHSGANVLTF